This T cell receptor (beta chain) is from a study of blood T cell repertoires in COVID-19. Study information: Sites in the United States, Italy and Spain provided acute and convalescent COVID-19 samples. T cells, B-cell-depleted T cells, or PBMCs supplied cDNA or gDNA.

The Seattle site enrolled patients during active infection and followed them longitudinally. The assay was immunoSEQ multiplex PCR, and TCRdb's table has in-frame clones only and misses some. The sample lists around 310,000 clones, nearly 90% occurring once. Trimming took off 4 bases at V and 0 bases at J, with 15 bases between the two ends. This CDR3 is built from 16 residues. The germline gives CDR1 KGHDR, CDR2 SFDVKD. This TCR came from a woman in her 40s with COVID-19, enrolled during active disease. V usage is TRBV24-1 and J usage is TRBJ2-7, with D unresolved. The sample consisted of peripheral blood. This chain's CDR3 is CATSDLRRGASYEQYF. The CDR3 DNA follows: TGTGCCACCAGTGACCTGAGGCGCGGAGCCTCCTACGAGCAGTACTTC.